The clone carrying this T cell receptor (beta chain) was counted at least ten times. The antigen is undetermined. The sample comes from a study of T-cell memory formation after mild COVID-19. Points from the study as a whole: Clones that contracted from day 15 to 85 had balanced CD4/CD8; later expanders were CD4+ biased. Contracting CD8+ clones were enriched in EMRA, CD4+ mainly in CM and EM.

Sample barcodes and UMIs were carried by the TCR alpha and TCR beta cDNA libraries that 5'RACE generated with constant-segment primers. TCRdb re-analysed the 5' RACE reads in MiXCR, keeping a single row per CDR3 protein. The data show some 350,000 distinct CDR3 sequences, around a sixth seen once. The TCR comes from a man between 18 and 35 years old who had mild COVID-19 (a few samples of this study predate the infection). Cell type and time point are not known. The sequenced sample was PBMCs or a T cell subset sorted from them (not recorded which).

The CDR3 is CASNIGMNEQFF. The CDR3, as DNA: TGCGCCAGCAACATAGGGATGAATGAGCAGTTCTTC. The V call is TRBV5-1, the J call TRBJ2-1; D is unresolved. CDR1 is SGHRS and CDR2 is YFSETQ in the germline V gene. The CDR3 sequence is 12 residues long. The ends were cut back, 6 bases at V and 7 bases at J, with 11 bases in the middle.